This T cell receptor (beta chain) originates from a study of T cell responses to AZD1222 COVID-19 vaccine. Study results and limitations: Donors were largely white British and mainly female; clonal diversity was possibly underestimated. Recipients of AZD1222 seropositive at baseline numbered only 5 to 7. Spike-specific TCR breadth and depth were elevated following two AZD1222 doses. Targeting of unmutated variant regions was reportedly seen in nearly half of spike-specific TCRs.

Sequenced by immunoSEQ multiplex PCR; TCRdb stores in-frame clones only, minus some. The data show 100,000 to 150,000 clones, with over 75% seen just once and about 5% held by the top ten. Remarks on this clone: What it binds is not known.

There are 15 residues in the CDR3. The germline CDR1 and CDR2 sequences are ENHRY and SYGVKD. Trimming stripped 6 bases from V and 2 bases from J, with 14 bases between. This chain connects TRBV10-3 to TRBJ2-1; possibly TRBD1 for D (6 bases). The sequence came from an adult in good health. The source material was peripheral blood, sampled on day 0 of AZD1222 vaccination. This CDR3 reads CAISRTDPTYNEQFF. The CDR3 DNA reads as TGTGCCATCAGCCGGACAGATCCTACCTACAATGAGCAGTTCTTC.